This T cell receptor beta chain is from a study of cytomegalovirus exposure and HLA in healthy donors. Points from the study as a whole: Of the V segments, some could not be distinguished, including TRBV6-2 and TRBV6-3, and were excluded. Near-uniform donor sequencing depth was presumed by presence/absence analyses.

Note on this clone: Antigen: not known.

CDR1 is SSHAT, CDR2 FNYEAQ, per germline (reference sequence). The CDR3 loop spans 13 amino acids. V shed 5 bases and J shed 1 base, with 8 bases lying between them. The PCR had 60 Vbeta and 13 Jbeta primers. The protocol was immunoSEQ multiplex PCR, while the TCRdb copy is restricted to in-frame clones and leaves out a portion. The sample holds just over 95,000 clones, about 75% seen once. V gene TRBV7-7 combines with J gene TRBJ1-1, with unresolved D. Sequencing was done on a sample of PBMCs. The receptor was isolated from a woman aged 40 to 49 in good health and CMV-seronegative. In DNA form, the CDR3 reads TGTGCCAGCAGCGCGCGCACGAACACTGAAGCTTTCTTT. Encoded protein: CASSARTNTEAFF.